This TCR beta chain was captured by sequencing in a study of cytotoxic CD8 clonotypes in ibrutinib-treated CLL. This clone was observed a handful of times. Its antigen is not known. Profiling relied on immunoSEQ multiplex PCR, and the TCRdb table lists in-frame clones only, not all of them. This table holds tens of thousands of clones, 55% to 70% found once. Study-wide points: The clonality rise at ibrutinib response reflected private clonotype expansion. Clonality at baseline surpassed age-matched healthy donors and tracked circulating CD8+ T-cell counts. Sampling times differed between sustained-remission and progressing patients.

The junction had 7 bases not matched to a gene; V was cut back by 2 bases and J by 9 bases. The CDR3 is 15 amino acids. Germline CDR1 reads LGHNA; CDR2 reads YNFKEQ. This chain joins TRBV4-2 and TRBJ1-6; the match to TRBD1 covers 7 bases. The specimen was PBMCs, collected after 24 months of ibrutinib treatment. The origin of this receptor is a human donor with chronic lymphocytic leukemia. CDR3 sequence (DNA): TGTGCCAGCAGCCAACCACAGGGGAGAGGTTCACCCCTCCACTTT. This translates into CASSQPQGRGSPLHF.